This T cell receptor beta chain was identified in a study of T cells after yellow fever vaccination. Researchers made TCR cDNA using 5'RACE template switching, and this step added a universal primer site and UMIs. TCRdb re-analysed the 5' RACE reads in MiXCR, keeping a single row per CDR3 protein. The sample contains 300,000 to 350,000 distinct CDR3 sequences, almost 4% of which appear only once. This clonotype originated in a man in his late teens or twenties who received the YFV17D yellow fever vaccine. This material consisted of PBMCs, taken 5 days after the yellow fever booster vaccination.

CDR3 coding DNA: TGCAGTGCTAGAGTAGCGGGGGGATACAATGAGCAGTTCTTC. Its translation: CSARVAGGYNEQFF. The chain links TRBV20-1 to TRBJ2-1, with 10 bases aligning to TRBD2. Per the germline V gene, CDR1 is DFQATT and CDR2 is SNEGSKA (reference sequence). After removal of 1 base from V and 4 bases from J, the junction contained 1 base not matched to a gene. CDR3 length equals 14 residues.